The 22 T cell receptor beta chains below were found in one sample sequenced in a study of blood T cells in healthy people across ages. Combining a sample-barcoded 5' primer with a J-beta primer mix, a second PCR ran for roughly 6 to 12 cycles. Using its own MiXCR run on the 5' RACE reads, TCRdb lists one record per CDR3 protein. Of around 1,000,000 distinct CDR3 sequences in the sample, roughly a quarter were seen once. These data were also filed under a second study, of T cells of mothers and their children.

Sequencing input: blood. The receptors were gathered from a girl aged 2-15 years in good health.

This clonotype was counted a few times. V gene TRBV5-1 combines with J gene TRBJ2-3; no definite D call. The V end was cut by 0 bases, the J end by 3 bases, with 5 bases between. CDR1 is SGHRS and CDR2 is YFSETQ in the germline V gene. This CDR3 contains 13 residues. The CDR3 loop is CASSLGWTDTQYF. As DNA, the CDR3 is TGCGCCAGCAGCTTGGGATGGACAGATACGCAGTATTTT.

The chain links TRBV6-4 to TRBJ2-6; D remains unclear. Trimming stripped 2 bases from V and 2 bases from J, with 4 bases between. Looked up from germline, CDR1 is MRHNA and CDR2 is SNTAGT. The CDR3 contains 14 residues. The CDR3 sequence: CASSDGPGANVLTF. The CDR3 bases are TGTGCCAGCAGTGACGGGCCTGGGGCCAACGTCCTGACTTTC.

The CDR3, as DNA: TGCGCCAGCAGCTTGGCGGGACATTGGAATTCACCCCTCCACTTT. Protein product: CASSLAGHWNSPLHF. The chain recombines TRBV5-1 with TRBJ1-6; D may be TRBD1 (6 bases). This CDR3 is 15 amino acids long. Trimming removed 0 bases at V and 7 bases at J, with 11 bases between. Per the germline V gene, CDR1 is SGHRS and CDR2 is YFSETQ.

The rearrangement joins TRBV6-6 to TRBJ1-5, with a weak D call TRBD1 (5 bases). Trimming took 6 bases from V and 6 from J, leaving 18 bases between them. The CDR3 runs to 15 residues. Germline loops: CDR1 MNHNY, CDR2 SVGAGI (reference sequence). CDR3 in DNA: TGTGCCAGCAGGATCCCTGGGGGGGACGGTCAGCCCCAGCATTTT. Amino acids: CASRIPGGDGQPQHF.

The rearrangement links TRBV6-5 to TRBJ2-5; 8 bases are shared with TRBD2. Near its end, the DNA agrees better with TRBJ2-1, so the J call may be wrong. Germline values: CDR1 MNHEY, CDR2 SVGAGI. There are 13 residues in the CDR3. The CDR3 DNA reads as TGTGCCAGCAGTTACATAGGACTAGCCGAGCAGTTCTTC. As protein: CASSYIGLAEQFF.

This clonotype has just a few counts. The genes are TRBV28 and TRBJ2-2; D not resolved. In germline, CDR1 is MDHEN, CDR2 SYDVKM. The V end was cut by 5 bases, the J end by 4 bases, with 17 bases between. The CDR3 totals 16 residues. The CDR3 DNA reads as TGTGCCAGCAGTCCACAAATCCTCCAACCCACCGGGGAGCTGTTTTTT. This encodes CASSPQILQPTGELFF.

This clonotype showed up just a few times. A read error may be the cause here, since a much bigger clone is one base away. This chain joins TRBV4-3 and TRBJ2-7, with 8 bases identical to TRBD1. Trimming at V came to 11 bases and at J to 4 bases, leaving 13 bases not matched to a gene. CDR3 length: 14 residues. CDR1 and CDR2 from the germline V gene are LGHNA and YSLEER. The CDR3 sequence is CACAQGQGRYEQYF. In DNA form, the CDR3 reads TGCGCCTGCGCGCAAGGACAGGGTCGGTACGAGCAGTACTTC.

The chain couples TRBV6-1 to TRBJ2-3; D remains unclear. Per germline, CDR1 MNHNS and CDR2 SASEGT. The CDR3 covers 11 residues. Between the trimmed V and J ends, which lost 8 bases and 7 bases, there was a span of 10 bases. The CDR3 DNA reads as TGTGCCAGCCAGGTGGAGTATACGCAGTATTTT. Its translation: CASQVEYTQYF.

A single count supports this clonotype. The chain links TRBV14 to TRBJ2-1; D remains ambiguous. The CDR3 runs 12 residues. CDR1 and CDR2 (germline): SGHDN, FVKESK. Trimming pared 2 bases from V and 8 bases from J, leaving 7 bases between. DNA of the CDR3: TGTGCCAGCAGCCAATCCGCCTATGAGCAGTTCTTC. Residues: CASSQSAYEQFF. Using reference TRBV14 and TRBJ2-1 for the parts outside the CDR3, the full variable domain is EAGVTQFPSHSVIEKGQTVTLRCDPISGHDNLYWYRRVMGKEIKFLLHFVKESKQDESGMPNNRFLAERTGGTYSTLKVQPAELEDSGVYFCASSQSAYEQFFGPGTRLTVL.

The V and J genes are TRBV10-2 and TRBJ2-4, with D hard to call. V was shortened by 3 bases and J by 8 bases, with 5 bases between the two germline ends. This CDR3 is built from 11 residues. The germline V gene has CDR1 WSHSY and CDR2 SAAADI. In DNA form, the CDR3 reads TGCGCCAGCAGTGAAGGATACATTCAGTACTTC. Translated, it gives CASSEGYIQYF.

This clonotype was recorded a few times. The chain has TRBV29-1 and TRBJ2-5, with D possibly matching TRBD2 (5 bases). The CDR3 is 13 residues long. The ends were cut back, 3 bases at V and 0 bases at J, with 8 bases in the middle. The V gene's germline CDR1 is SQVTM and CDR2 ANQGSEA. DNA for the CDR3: TGCAGCGTTGACCTGGACTACCAAGAGACCCAGTACTTC. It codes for CSVDLDYQETQYF. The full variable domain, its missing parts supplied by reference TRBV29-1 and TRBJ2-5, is SAVISQKPSRDICQRGTSLTIQCQVDSQVTMMFWYRQQPGQSLTLIATANQGSEATYESGFVIDKFPISRPNLTFSTLTVSNMSPEDSSIYLCSVDLDYQETQYFGPGTRLLVL.

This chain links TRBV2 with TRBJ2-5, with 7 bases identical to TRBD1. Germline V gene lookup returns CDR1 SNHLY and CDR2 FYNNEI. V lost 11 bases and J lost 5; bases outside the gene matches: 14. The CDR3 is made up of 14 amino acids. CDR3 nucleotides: TGTGCCGGTACGAGATCGACAGGGCGCGAGACCCAGTACTTC. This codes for CAGTRSTGRETQYF.

The CDR3 bases are TGTGCCAGCAGTCTAGTCCCGGGACAAGCTAACTATGGCTACACCTTC. Residues: CASSLVPGQANYGYTF. This chain joins TRBV12-3 or TRBV12-4 and TRBJ1-2, with a weak D call TRBD1 (6 bases). The CDR3 loop spans 16 amino acids. Trimming took 5 bases from V and 0 from J, leaving 16 bases between them.

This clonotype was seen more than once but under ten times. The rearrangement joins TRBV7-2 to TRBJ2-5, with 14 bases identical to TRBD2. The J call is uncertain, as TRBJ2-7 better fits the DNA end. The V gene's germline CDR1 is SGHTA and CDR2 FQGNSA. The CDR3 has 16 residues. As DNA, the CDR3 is TGTGCCAGCAGCTTAGGGTTCGGGACTAGCGGGAGCGAGCAGTACTTC. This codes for CASSLGFGTSGSEQYF.

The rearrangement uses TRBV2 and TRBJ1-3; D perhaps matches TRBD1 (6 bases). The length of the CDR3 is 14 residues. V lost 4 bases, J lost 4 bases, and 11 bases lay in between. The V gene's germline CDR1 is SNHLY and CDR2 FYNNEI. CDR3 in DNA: TGTGCCAGCAGTGTCTCGGGGGGCGGAAACACCATATATTTT. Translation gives CASSVSGGGNTIYF. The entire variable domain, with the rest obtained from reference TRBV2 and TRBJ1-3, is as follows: EPEVTQTPSHQVTQMGQEVILRCVPISNHLYFYWYRQILGQKVEFLVSFYNNEISEKSEIFDDQFSVERPDGSNFTLKIRSTKLEDSAMYFCASSVSGGGNTIYFGEGSWLTVV.

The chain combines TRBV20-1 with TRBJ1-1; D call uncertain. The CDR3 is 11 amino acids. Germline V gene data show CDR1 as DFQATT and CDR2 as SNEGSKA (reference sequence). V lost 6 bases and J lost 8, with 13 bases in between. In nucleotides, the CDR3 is TGCAGTGCCCTCTGGGTGAGGGAAGCTTTCTTT. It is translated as CSALWVREAFF.

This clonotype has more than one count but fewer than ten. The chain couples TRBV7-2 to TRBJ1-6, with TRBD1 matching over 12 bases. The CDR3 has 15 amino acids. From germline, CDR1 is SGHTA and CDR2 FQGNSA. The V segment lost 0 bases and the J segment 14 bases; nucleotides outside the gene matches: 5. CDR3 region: CASSLAGTGGESLHF. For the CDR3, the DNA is TGTGCCAGCAGCTTAGCCGGGACAGGGGGCGAGTCCCTCCACTTT.

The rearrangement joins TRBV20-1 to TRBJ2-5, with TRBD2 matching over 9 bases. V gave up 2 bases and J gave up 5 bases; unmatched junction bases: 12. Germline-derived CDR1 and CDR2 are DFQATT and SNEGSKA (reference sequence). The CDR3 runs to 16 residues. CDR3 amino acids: CSARPLVAGGMETQYF. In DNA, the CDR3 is TGCAGTGCTAGACCCTTGGTGGCGGGAGGGATGGAGACCCAGTACTTC.

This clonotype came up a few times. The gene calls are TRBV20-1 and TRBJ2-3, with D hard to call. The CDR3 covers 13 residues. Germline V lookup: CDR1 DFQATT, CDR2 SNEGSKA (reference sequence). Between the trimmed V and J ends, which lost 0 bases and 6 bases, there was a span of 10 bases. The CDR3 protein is CSARDRRMDTQYF. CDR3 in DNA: TGCAGTGCTAGAGATCGTAGAATGGATACGCAGTATTTT.

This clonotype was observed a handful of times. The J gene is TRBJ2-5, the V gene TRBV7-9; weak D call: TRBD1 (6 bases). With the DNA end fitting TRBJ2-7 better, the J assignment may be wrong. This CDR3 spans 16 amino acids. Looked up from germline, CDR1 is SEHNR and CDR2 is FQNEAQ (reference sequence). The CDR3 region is CASSPTAARGTYEQYF. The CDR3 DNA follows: TGTGCCAGCAGCCCTACTGCAGCCAGGGGTACCTACGAGCAGTACTTC.

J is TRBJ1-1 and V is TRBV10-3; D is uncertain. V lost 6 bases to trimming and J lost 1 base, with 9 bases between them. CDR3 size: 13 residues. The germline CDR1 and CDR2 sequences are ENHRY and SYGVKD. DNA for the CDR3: TGTGCCATCAGCCGGAACGAGAACACTGAAGCTTTCTTT. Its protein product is CAISRNENTEAFF.

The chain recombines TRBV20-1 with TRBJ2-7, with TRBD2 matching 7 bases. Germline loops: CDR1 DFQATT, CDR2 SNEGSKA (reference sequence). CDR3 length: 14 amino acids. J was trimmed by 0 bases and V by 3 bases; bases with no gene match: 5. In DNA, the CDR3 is TGCAGTGCTAGTGCCCTAGCGGTCTCCTACGAGCAGTACTTC. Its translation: CSASALAVSYEQYF.